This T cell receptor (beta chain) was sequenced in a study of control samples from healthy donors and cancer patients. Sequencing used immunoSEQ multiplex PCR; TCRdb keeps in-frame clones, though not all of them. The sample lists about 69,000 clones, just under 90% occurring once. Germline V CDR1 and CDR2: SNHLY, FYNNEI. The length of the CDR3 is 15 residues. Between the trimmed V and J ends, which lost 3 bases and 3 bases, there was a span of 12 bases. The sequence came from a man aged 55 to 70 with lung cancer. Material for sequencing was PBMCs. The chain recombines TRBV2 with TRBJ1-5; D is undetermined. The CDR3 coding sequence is TGTGCCAGCAGTGAGCCGGGCCCTTACAATCAGCCCCAGCATTTT. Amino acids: CASSEPGPYNQPQHF.